Detailed here is one T cell receptor beta chain. It lacks a known antigen. One base away there is no much larger clone; base qualities are not given. TCRbeta CDR3 regions were amplified from genomic DNA by means of the immunoSEQ Assay, a bias-controlled multiplex PCR. The published analysis was carried out like this. Within the assay, amplification of reference gene primers was used to estimate how many nucleated cells each sample contained. To quantify the absolute abundance of each unique TCRbeta CDR3 rearrangement, sequence reads were collapsed and filtered. For each sample, productive Simpson clonality was calculated as the square root of Simpson's diversity index over productive rearrangements. TCRdb carries this immuneACCESS record with in-frame sequences only. Its versions omit some clonotypes, under half of them owing to an unresolved V gene in the studies checked, with the rest unexplained. Clone size and the V and J calls come from that table; the DNA yielded D and trimming. The sample table contains some 73,000 clones; only one count was recorded for approximately 77% of them. The top ten hold 2% to 2.5% of the sample.

The data were obtained in a study of blood T cell repertoires in COVID-19 (dated by TCRdb to 2019 to 2021). Broadly, across the study: The collaborator samples originated in the United States, Italy and Spain and spanned the acute and convalescent phases of COVID-19. The prospective study material was composed of cDNA or gDNA derived from T cells, B-cell-depleted T cells, or PBMCs. Samples were obtained from the ongoing ImmuneRACE study (first 160 participants) and from some 1,300 subjects provided by 6 global collaborators. The sample metadata nearly always contained a de-identified subject ID, COVID-19 status, age in years and sex. The dataset comprised deeply sampled blood TCRbeta repertoires from subjects exposed to, actively infected with, or recovered from COVID-19. A freely available public database, intended as a resource for researchers studying the immune response to SARS-CoV-2, is where the repertoires were released. Where available, HLA class I and class II types were obtained from metadata supplied by the sample provider rather than from assay-based typing.

As encoded in the germline V gene, CDR1 is MNHEY while CDR2 is SVGAGI. Trimmed from V: 4 bases; trimmed from J: 1 base; junction bases lacking a gene match: 3. Reading from cysteine to phenylalanine, the CDR3 counts 14 amino acids. Solely the CDR3 DNA is kept, with 42 bases framed from the first base. Overall results and qualifications from the work: How much clinical and demographic metadata was included differed by source and by participant, and the metadata was provided uncurated.

At one collaborating source in Seattle, patients were enrolled during active infection and were followed longitudinally through the course of disease. The collaborating institutions used their own protocols to collect whole blood in K2EDTA tubes. For TCRbeta analysis, collaborator samples were shipped as frozen whole blood, as isolated PBMCs, or as DNA extracted from either sample type. In this chain, TRBV6-5 is recombined with TRBJ1-2; 7 junctional bases match TRBD1. The clonotype originates from a man in his 70s with COVID-19, enrolled during active disease. Sequencing was done on a sample of peripheral blood. The nucleotide sequence reads TGTGCCAGCAGTTTACGGGACAGTAACTATGGCTACACCTTC. Protein translation: CASSLRDSNYGYTF.